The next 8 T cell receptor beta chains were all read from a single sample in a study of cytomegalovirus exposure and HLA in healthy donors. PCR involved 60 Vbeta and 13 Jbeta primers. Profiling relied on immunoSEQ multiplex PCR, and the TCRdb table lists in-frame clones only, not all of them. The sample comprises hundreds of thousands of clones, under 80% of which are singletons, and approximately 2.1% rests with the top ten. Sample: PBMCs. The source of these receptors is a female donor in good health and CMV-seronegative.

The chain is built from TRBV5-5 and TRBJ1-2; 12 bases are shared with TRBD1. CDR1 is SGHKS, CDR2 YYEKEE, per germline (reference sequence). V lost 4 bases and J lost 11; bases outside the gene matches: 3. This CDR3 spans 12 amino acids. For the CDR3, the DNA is TGTGCCAGCAGCCCGGGACAGGGGGCATACACCTTC. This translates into CASSPGQGAYTF. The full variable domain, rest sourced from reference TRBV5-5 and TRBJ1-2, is DAGVTQSPTHLIKTRGQQVTLRCSPISGHKSVSWYQQVLGQGPQFIFQYYEKEERGRGNFPDRFSARQFPNYSSELNVNALLLGDSALYLCASSPGQGAYTFGSGTRLTVV.

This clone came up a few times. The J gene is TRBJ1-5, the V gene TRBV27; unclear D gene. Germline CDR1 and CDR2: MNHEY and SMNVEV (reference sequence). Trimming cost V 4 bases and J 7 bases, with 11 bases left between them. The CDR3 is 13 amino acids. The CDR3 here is CASSYHSGQPQHF. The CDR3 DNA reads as TGTGCCAGCAGTTACCATAGCGGGCAGCCCCAGCATTTT.

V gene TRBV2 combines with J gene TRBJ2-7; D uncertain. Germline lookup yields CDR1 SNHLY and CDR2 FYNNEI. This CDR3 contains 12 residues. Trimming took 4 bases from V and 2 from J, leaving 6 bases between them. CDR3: CASSGPAYEQYF. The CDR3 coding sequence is TGTGCCAGCAGTGGTCCCGCCTACGAGCAGTACTTC.

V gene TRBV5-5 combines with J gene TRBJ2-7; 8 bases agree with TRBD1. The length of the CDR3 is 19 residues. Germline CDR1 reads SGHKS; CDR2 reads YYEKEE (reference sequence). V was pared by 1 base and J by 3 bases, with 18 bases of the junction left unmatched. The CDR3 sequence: CASSLPLFGQGSPNYEQYF. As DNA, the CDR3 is TGTGCCAGCAGCTTGCCCCTATTCGGACAGGGCAGCCCTAACTACGAGCAGTACTTC.

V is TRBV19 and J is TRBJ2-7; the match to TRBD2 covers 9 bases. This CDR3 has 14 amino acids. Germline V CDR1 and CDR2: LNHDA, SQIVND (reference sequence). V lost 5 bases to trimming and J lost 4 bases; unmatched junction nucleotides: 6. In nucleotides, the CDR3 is TGTGCCAGTAGTGCGACTAGCGGAAAATACGAGCAGTACTTC. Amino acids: CASSATSGKYEQYF. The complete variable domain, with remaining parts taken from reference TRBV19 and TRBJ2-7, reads DGGITQSPKYLFRKEGQNVTLSCEQNLNHDAMYWYRQDPGQGLRLIYYSQIVNDFQKGDIAEGYSVSREKKESFPLTVTSAQKNPTAFYLCASSATSGKYEQYFGPGTRLTVT.

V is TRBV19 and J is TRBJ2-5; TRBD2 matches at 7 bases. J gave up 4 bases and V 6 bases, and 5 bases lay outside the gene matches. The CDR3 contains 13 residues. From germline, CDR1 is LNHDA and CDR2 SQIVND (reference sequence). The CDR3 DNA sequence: TGTGCCAGTAGCGCGGGAGTTCCAGAGACCCAGTACTTC. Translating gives CASSAGVPETQYF.

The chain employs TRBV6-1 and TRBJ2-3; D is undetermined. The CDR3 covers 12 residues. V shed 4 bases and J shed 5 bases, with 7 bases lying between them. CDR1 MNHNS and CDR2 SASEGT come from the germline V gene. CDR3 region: CASSGSRDTQYF. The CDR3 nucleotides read TGTGCCAGCAGTGGGTCTAGAGATACGCAGTATTTT.

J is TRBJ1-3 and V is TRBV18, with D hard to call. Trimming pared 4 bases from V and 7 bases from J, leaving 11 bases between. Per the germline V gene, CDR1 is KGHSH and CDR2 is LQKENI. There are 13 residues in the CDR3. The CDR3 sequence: CASSLGTVNTIYF. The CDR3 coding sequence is TGTGCCAGCTCACTCGGTACGGTGAACACCATATATTTT.